This T cell receptor (beta chain) emerged from a study of blood T cell repertoires in COVID-19. Study context: There were acute and convalescent COVID-19 samples, and they came from the United States, Italy and Spain. In each case, the material was cDNA or gDNA derived from T cells, B-cell-depleted T cells, or PBMCs.

CDR1 MDHEN and CDR2 SYDVKM come from the germline V gene. V gave up 3 bases and J gave up 4 bases, with 12 bases separating them. The CDR3 totals 15 residues. How the authors handled the data: Nucleated cell counts were estimated from reference gene primer amplification. The table came from immunoSEQ multiplex PCR; TCRdb's copy has only in-frame clones and leaves some out. The D gene and trimming were derived from the DNA, and the V and J assignments and clone size from that table. The sample consists of 140,000 to 150,000 clones, approximately 90% of them appearing once. The rearrangement joins TRBV28 to TRBJ2-2, with D maybe TRBD2 (6 bases). The source material was peripheral blood. The sequence was obtained from a man aged 55 to 70 with active or convalescent COVID-19. The DNA of the CDR3 is TGTGCCAGCAGTTTTCGGACGCGGGGCACCGGGGAGCTGTTTTTT. Translating it yields CASSFRTRGTGELFF.